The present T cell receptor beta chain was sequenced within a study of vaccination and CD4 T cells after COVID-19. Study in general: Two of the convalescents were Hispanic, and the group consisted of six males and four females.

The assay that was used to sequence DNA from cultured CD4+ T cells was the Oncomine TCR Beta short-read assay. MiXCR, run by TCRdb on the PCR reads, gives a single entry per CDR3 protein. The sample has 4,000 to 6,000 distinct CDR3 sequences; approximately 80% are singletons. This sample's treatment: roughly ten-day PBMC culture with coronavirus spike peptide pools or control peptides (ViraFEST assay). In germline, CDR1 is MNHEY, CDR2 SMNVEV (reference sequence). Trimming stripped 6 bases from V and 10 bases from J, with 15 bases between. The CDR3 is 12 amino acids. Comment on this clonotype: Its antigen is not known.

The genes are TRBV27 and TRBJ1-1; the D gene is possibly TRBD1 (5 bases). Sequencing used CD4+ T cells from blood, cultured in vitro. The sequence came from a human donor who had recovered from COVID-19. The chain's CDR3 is CASRGPGSRAFF. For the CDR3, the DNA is TGTGCCAGCAGGGGACCAGGATCGAGAGCTTTCTTT.